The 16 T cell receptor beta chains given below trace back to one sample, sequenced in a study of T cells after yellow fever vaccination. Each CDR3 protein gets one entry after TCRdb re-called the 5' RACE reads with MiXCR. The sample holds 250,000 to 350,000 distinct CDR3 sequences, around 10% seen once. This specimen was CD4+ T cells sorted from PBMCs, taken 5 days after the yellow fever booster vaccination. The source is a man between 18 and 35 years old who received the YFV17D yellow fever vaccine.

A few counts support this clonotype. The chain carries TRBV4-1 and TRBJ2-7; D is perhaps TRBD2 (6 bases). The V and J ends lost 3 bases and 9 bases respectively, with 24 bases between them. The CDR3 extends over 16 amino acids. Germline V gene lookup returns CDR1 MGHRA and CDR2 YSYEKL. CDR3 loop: CASSHHPRGRAPGQYF. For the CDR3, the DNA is TGCGCCAGCAGCCACCATCCTCGGGGGAGAGCGCCAGGGCAGTACTTC.

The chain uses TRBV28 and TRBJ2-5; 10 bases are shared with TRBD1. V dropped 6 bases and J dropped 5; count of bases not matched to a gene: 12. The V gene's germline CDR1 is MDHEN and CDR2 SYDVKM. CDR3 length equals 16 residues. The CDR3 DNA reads TGTGCCAGCAGCCCTGGGCCGGGACAGGGGATTGAGACCCAGTACTTC. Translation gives CASSPGPGQGIETQYF.

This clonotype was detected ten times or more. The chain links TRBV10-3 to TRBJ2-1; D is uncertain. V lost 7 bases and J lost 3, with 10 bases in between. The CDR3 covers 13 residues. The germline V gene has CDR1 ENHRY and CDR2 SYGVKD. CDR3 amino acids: CAIKGPDYNEQFF. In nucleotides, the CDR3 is TGTGCCATCAAAGGACCGGACTACAATGAGCAGTTCTTC.

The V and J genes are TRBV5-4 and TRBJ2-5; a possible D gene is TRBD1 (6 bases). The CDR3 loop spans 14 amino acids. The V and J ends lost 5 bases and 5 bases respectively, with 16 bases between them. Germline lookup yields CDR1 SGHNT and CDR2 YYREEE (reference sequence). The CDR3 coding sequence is TGTGCCAGCAGAGTAGGGACATCCGGGGAGACCCAGTACTTC. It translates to CASRVGTSGETQYF.

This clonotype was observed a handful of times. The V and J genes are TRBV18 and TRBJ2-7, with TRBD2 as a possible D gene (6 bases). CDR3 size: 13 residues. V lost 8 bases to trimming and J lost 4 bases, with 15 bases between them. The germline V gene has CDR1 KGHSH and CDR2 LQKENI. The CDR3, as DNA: TGTGCCAGCGCCCGGGAGTTGAATTACGAGCAGTACGTC. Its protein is CASARELNYEQYV.

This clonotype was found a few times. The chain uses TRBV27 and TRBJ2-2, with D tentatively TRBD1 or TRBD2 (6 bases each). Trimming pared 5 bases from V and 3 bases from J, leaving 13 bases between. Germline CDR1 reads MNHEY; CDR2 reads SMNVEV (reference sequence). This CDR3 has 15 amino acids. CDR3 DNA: TGTGCCAGCAGTGACTGGGGGGCCTACACCGGGGAGCTGTTTTTT. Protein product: CASSDWGAYTGELFF.

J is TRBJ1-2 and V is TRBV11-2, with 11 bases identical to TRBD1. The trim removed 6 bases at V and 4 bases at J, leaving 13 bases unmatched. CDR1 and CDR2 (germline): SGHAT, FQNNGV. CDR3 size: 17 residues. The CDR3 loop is CASRLPGQGVSRYGYTF. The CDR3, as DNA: TGTGCCAGCAGATTACCGGGACAGGGGGTGTCTCGCTATGGCTACACCTTC.

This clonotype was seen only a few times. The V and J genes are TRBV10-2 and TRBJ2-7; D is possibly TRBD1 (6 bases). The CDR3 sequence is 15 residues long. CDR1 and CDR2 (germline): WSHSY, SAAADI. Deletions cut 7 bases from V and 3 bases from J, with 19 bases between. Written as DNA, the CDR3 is TGCGCCAGCACGGTATTCCTACAGGGACACTACGAGCAGTACTTC. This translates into CASTVFLQGHYEQYF.

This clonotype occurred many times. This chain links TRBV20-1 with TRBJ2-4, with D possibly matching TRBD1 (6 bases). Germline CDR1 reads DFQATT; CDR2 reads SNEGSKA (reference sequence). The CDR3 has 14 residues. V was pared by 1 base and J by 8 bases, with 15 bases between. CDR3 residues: CSARVPGVRDIQYF. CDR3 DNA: TGCAGTGCTAGAGTCCCAGGGGTTAGAGACATTCAGTACTTC.

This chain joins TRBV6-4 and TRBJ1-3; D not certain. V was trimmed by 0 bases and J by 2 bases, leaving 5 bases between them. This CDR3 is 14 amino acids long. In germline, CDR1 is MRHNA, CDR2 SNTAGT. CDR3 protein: CASSDSVPGNTIYF. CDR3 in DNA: TGTGCCAGCAGTGACTCGGTGCCTGGAAACACCATATATTTT.

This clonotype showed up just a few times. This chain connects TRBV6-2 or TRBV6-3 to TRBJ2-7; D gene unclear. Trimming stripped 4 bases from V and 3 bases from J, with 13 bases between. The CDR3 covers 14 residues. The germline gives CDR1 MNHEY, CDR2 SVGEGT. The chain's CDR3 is CASSSPSTLYEQYV. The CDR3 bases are TGTGCCAGCAGTTCCCCCAGTACCCTCTACGAGCAGTACGTC.

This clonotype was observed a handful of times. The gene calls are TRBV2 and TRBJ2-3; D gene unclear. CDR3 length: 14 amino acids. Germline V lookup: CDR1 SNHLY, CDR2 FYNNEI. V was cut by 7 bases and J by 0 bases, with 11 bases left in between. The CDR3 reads CASIQTLSTDTQYF. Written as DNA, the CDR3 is TGTGCCAGCATCCAGACACTTAGCACAGATACGCAGTATTTT. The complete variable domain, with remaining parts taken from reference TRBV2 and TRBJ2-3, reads EPEVTQTPSHQVTQMGQEVILRCVPISNHLYFYWYRQILGQKVEFLVSFYNNEISEKSEIFDDQFSVERPDGSNFTLKIRSTKLEDSAMYFCASIQTLSTDTQYFGPGTRLTVL.

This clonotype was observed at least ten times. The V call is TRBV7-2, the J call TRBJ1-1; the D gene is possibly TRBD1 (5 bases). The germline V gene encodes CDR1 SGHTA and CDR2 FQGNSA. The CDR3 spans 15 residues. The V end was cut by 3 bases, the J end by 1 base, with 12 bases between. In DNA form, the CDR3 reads TGTGCCAGCAGCTTTTACGGTCAGGGGAACACTGAAGCTTTCTTT. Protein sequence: CASSFYGQGNTEAFF.

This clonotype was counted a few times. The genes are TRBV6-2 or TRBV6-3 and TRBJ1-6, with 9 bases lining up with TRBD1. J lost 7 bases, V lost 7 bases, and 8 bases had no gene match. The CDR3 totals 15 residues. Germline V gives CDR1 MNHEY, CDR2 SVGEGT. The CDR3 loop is CASKHRDRANSPLHF. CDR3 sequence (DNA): TGTGCCAGCAAGCACCGGGACAGGGCGAATTCACCCCTCCACTTT.

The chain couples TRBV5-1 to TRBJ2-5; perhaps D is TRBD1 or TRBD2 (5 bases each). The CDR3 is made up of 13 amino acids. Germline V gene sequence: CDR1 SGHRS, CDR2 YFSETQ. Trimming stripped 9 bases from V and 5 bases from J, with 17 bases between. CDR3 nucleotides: TGCGCCACCTCACAGGTACCGGGGGAGACCCAGTACTTC. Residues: CATSQVPGETQYF. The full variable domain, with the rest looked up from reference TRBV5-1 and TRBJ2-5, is KAGVTQTPRYLIKTRGQQVTLSCSPISGHRSVSWYQQTPGQGLQFLFEYFSETQRNKGNFPGRFSGRQFSNSRSEMNVSTLELGDSALYLCATSQVPGETQYFGPGTRLLVL.

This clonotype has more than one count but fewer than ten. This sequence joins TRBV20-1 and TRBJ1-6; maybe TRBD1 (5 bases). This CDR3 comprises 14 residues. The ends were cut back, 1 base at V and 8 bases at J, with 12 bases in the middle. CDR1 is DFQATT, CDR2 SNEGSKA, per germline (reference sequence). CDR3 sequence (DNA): TGCAGTGCTAGAGCCATCCTCAGGGATTCACCCCTCCACTTT. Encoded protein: CSARAILRDSPLHF.